This TCR beta chain was captured by sequencing in a study of T cells in Graves' hyperthyroidism and ophthalmopathy. The table lists this clonotype with a few counts. The CDR3 consists of 17 residues. V dropped 4 bases and J dropped 6 bases, with 24 bases sitting between them. In germline, CDR1 is SEHNR, CDR2 FQNEAQ (reference sequence). Amplified regions were TCR beta CDR3 sequences from RNA transcripts. When the TCR CDR3 underwent first-round RT-PCR, the HTBI primer set was used. A single record per CDR3 protein comes from TCRdb applying MiXCR to the multiplex PCR reads. The sample carries a few hundred thousand distinct CDR3 sequences, 13% to 15% recorded once.

The chain recombines TRBV7-9 with TRBJ1-2; D remains unclear. The sequence was obtained from a woman aged 25 to 45 with Graves' ophthalmopathy. The specimen sequenced was blood. This CDR3 reads CASSWAFGSPSADGYTF. CDR3 sequence (DNA): TGTGCCAGCAGCTGGGCTTTCGGGTCTCCCTCCGCCGATGGCTACACCTTC.